These 2 T cell receptor beta chains originate from one sample sequenced in a study of blood T cells in healthy people across ages. A J-beta primer mix and a sample-barcoded 5' primer were used in a second PCR of roughly 6 to 12 cycles. One entry per CDR3 protein, called by TCRdb with MiXCR from the 5' RACE reads. The sample includes approximately 760,000 distinct CDR3 sequences, more than 20% of them seen just once. These data were also filed under a second study, of T cells of mothers and their children.

The sample comprised blood. All receptors derive from a boy between 10 and 17 years old in good health.

This clonotype has only a few counts. This may be a read error, as it is one base from a much larger clone. The rearrangement uses TRBV7-8 and TRBJ2-1; 8 bases are a match to TRBD2. Germline CDR1 is SGHVS and CDR2 is FQNEAQ. The CDR3 consists of 15 residues. The junction had 2 bases not matched to a gene; V was cut back by 1 base and J by 3 bases. CDR3: CASSLELAVYNEQFF. The CDR3 DNA reads TGTGCCAGCAGCTTAGAACTAGCGGTCTACAATGAGCAGTTCTTC.

CDR3 loop: CASSHPILDEQFF. CDR3 in DNA: TGTGCCAGCAGCCACCCGATTCTCGATGAGCAGTTCTTC. The V call is TRBV7-9, the J call TRBJ2-1; D is undetermined. Trimming removed 5 bases at V and 8 bases at J, with 13 bases between. CDR1 and CDR2 (germline): SEHNR, FQNEAQ (reference sequence). The CDR3 is 13 amino acids.